The rows below give T cell receptor beta chains drawn from one sample of a study of blood T cell repertoires in COVID-19. The data were produced by immunoSEQ multiplex PCR, yet TCRdb's version contains in-frame clones alone and is incomplete. The sample lists approximately 260,000 clones; approximately 86% were seen once. What was sequenced was PBMCs or T cells enriched from blood (not recorded which). The receptors were gathered from a woman aged 40 to 55 with acute COVID-19. Each CDR3 is given with its conserved first and last residue. The D gene is left open where the match is weak. Expanded clones are given a class, and other clones once, few, many or no size at all.

>once|TRBJ2-3|TRBD2|TRBV5-6
CASRRLATSTDTQYF
TGTGCCAGCAGGCGACTAGCGACAAGCACAGATACGCAGTATTTT
>.|TRBJ1-6|.|TRBV19
CASSIGVTYNSPLHF
TGTGCCAGTAGTATCGGGGTAACCTATAATTCACCCCTCCACTTT
>.|TRBJ1-6|TRBD1|TRBV7-8
CASSSRDSISYNSPLHF
TGTGCCAGCAGCTCACGGGACAGTATTTCCTATAATTCACCCCTCCACTTT
>.|TRBJ2-3|TRBD2|TRBV4-1
CASSQDAPGGALDTQYF
TGCGCCAGCAGCCAAGATGCCCCGGGAGGGGCCTTAGATACGCAGTATTTT
>few|TRBJ1-3|.|TRBV6-5
CASRALGGSGNTIYF
TGTGCCAGCAGAGCCTTGGGGGGCTCTGGAAACACCATATATTTT
>.|TRBJ1-3|.|TRBV2
CASSGIQAHSGNTIYF
TGTGCCAGCAGTGGGATCCAGGCCCACTCTGGAAACACCATATATTTT
>.|TRBJ1-2|.|TRBV2
CASSPTEIYGYTF
TGTGCCAGCAGTCCGACAGAGATCTATGGCTACACCTTC
>.|TRBJ1-6|.|TRBV27
CASSSINSPLHF
TGTGCCAGCAGTTCAATCAATTCACCCCTCCACTTT
>.|TRBJ1-4|.|TRBV27
CASSRGFYEKLFF
TGTGCCAGCAGCCGCGGGTTTTATGAAAAACTGTTTTTT
>.|TRBJ2-7|.|TRBV14
CASSQVRLAWGDEQYF
TGTGCCAGCAGCCAAGTTCGACTGGCTTGGGGCGACGAGCAGTACTTC
>once|TRBJ1-1|.|TRBV28
CASSFGYAGRTEAFF
TGTGCCAGCAGTTTTGGGTATGCAGGGCGCACTGAAGCTTTCTTT
>.|TRBJ1-2|TRBD1|TRBV6-1
CASRDRGLSNYGYTF
TGTGCCAGCAGGGACAGGGGCCTTTCTAACTATGGCTACACCTTC
>.|TRBJ1-1|.|TRBV27
CASSLQRGGTEAFF
TGTGCCAGCAGTTTACAGCGGGGGGGGACTGAAGCTTTCTTT
>.|TRBJ2-3|TRBD2|TRBV7-9
CASSPPRPGLAADTQYF
TGTGCCAGCAGCCCTCCAAGACCGGGACTAGCGGCAGATACGCAGTATTTT
>.|TRBJ2-1|TRBD2|TRBV6-1
CASSGKLAGVEEFF
TGTGCCAGCAGTGGTAAACTAGCGGGAGTGGAGGAGTTCTTC
>.|TRBJ2-6|.|TRBV27
CASSLIPPAVPSGANVLTF
TGTGCCAGCAGTTTAATTCCCCCAGCGGTACCCTCTGGGGCCAACGTCCTGACTTTC
>.|TRBJ2-7|TRBD2|TRBV9
CASSVASGPTYEQYF
TGTGCCAGCAGCGTAGCTAGCGGGCCTACCTACGAGCAGTACTTC
>.|TRBJ2-1|TRBD1|TRBV18
CASSPGQGNYNEQFF
TGTGCCAGCTCACCCGGACAGGGGAACTACAATGAGCAGTTCTTC
>.|TRBJ2-7|.|TRBV18
CASSPQTGGEQYF
TGTGCCAGCTCACCACAGACAGGTGGGGAGCAGTACTTC
>.|TRBJ2-1|TRBD1|TRBV11-3
CASSGWGDRAQYNEQFF
TGTGCCAGCAGCGGGTGGGGTGACAGGGCCCAATACAATGAGCAGTTCTTC
>.|TRBJ1-1|.|TRBV2
CASSDYGEMNTEAFF
TGTGCCAGCAGTGATTACGGGGAGATGAACACTGAAGCTTTCTTT
>.|TRBJ1-4|TRBD1|TRBV5-6
CASSSRDRGPEKLFF
TGTGCCAGCAGCAGCCGGGACAGGGGGCCTGAAAAACTGTTTTTT
>.|TRBJ2-7|.|TRBV4-2
CASSQDLLPYEQYF
TGTGCCAGCAGCCAAGATTTACTTCCCTACGAGCAGTACTTC